This is a list of T cell receptor beta chains from one sample in a study of CD8 T cells in Susac syndrome. TCRdb itself ran the immunoSEQ multiplex PCR reads through MiXCR, one entry per CDR3 protein. This sample has 100,000 to 150,000 distinct CDR3 sequences, with 90% to 95% found just once. The sequenced sample consisted of CD4+ T cells from PBMCs. The receptor set was obtained from a human donor in good health. The CDR3 runs from the conserved cysteine through the conserved F or W. Fields, in order: clone size, J gene, V gene, D gene, CDR3 DNA, CDR3 protein. The D gene is left open where the match is weak. Part of the rows lack a size; the others show once, few, many or a class for expanded clones.

>NA|TRBJ1-1|TRBV5-1|NA
TGCGCCAGCAGCTTTGGAAACAATTTAGGCGCTGAAGCTTTCTTT
CASSFGNNLGAEAFF
>once|TRBJ2-6|TRBV5-1|NA
TGCGCCAGCAGCTTGAGGCACTCTGGGGCCAACGTCCTGACTTTC
CASSLRHSGANVLTF
>NA|TRBJ1-4|TRBV5-4|NA
TGTGCCAGCAGCCCGAGGGGGGCTAATGAAAAACTGTTTTTT
CASSPRGANEKLFF
>NA|TRBJ1-1|TRBV3-1|NA
TGTGCCAGCAGCCAAGATGCGACATGGGGGAAGAACACTGAAGCTTTCTTT
CASSQDATWGKNTEAFF
>once|TRBJ2-2|TRBV24-1|TRBD2
TGTGCCACCAGTGCTTGGACTAGCGGGAGAACCCCGAACACCGGGGAGCTGTTTTTT
CATSAWTSGRTPNTGELFF
>NA|TRBJ2-6|TRBV5-1|NA
TGCGCCAGCGGCACCTCTGGGGCCAACGTCCTGACTTTC
CASGTSGANVLTF
>NA|TRBJ2-7|TRBV7-2|TRBD1
TGTGCCAGCAGCATTGACAGGGGGCTAACCTACGAGCAGTACTTC
CASSIDRGLTYEQYF
>few|TRBJ2-7|TRBV30|NA
TGTGCCTGGATGTCCAGCCGGAAAGCCTACGAGCAGTACTTC
CAWMSSRKAYEQYF
>NA|TRBJ2-1|TRBV3-1|TRBD2
TGTGCCAGCAGCTCCGGCGGACTAGCGTTCAGCTCCTACAATGAGCAGTTCTTC
CASSSGGLAFSSYNEQFF
>once|TRBJ2-2|TRBV5-1|NA
TGCGCCAGCAGCTTAAAAGCACAGGGAAACACCGGGGAGCTGTTTTTT
CASSLKAQGNTGELFF
>NA|TRBJ1-2|TRBV7-2|NA
TGTGCCAGCAGCCGGGTACAGGGCGTGGACTATGGCTACACCTTC
CASSRVQGVDYGYTF
>NA|TRBJ2-1|TRBV5-6|NA
TGTGCCAGCAGCTTGGACAGAAATGAGCAGTTCTTC
CASSLDRNEQFF
>NA|TRBJ2-7|TRBV20-1|TRBD1
TGCAGTGCTAGTAAGGACAGGCTTCGGTACGAGCAGTACTTC
CSASKDRLRYEQYF
>NA|TRBJ2-3|TRBV3-1|TRBD2
TGTGCCAGCAGCCATAGGACTAGCGGGTCAGAGACGCAGTATTTT
CASSHRTSGSETQYF
>NA|TRBJ2-1|TRBV24-1|NA
TGTGCCACCAGTGATTCCGCTAGCGGAGAGGGGGGATACAATGAGCAGTTCTTC
CATSDSASGEGGYNEQFF
>NA|TRBJ2-7|TRBV7-2|TRBD1
TGTGCCAGCCGGGACAGTGCTGTCTACGAGCAGTACTTC
CASRDSAVYEQYF
>once|TRBJ2-3|TRBV7-8|NA
TGTGCCAGCAGCTTAGCCCCCCCTGAGGCGGGAACAGATACGCAGTATTTT
CASSLAPPEAGTDTQYF
>NA|TRBJ2-2|TRBV5-1|TRBD1
TGCGCCAGCAGCTCCCCACAGGGGGACACCGGGGAGCTGTTTTTT
CASSSPQGDTGELFF
>NA|TRBJ1-1|TRBV29-1|NA
TGCAGCCTCACCCATACAGGGCCGAACACTGAAGCTTTCTTT
CSLTHTGPNTEAFF
>NA|TRBJ2-5|TRBV12-3/TRBV12-4|NA
TGTGCCAGCAGAACGCAGGGATTATCCCAAGAGACCCAGTACTTC
CASRTQGLSQETQYF
>NA|TRBJ2-7|TRBV29-1|NA
TGCAGCGTTTGGGGGGTGAGATTGACCTACGAGCAGTACTTC
CSVWGVRLTYEQYF